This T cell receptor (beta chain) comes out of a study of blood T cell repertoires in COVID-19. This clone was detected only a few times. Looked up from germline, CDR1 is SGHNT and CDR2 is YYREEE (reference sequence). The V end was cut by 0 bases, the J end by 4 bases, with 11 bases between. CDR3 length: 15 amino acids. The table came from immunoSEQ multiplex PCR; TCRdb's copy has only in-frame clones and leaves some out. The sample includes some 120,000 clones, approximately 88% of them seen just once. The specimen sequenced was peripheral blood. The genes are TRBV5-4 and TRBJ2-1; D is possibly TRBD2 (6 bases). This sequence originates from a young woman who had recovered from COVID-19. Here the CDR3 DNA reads TGTGCCAGCAGCTTGGAGGCTAGCGTATACAATGAGCAGTTCTTC. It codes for CASSLEASVYNEQFF.